This T cell receptor (beta chain) was recorded in a study of radiotherapy plus CTLA-4 blockade in lung cancer (dated by TCRdb to between 2017 and 2018). Describing the broader study: Among the enrolled patients, 18% had an objective response, and 31% reached disease control. What the authors observed across the whole study: Early dynamic changes in blood T cell clones, together with increased serum interferon-beta after radiation, were reported as the strongest predictors of response. After treatment with radiotherapy and ipilimumab, TCR clones that came from tumors expanded in the peripheral blood.

The study tested focal radiation therapy combined with CTLA-4 blockade (ipilimumab) in patients with chemo-refractory metastatic non-small-cell lung cancer. CDR1 and CDR2, looked up from the germline V gene, are MDHEN and SYDVKM. Spanning cysteine to phenylalanine, the CDR3 consists of 16 amino acids. CDR3 DNA only is kept here, 48 bases in frame from base 1. V loses 8 bases of germline sequence and J loses 3 bases, and the interval between the two ends is 19 bases. Library preparation employed the immunoSEQ multiplex PCR assay. The immuneACCESS repertoire file appears here via TCRdb, limited to in-frame rearrangements. These files lack a portion of the clones; in checked studies, under half of the deficit traces to unresolved V genes, and the cause of the others is not known. Recorded for this sample are approximately 50,000 clones; roughly 79% of them occurred a single time. The ten top clones hold around 6.6% of the sample.

As for this clone: Its binding antigen is unknown. No base qualities exist here, and no much larger clone lies one base off it.

This clonotype was sampled from a human donor with non-small cell lung cancer whose response to radiotherapy plus ipilimumab could not be evaluated. The sample consisted of peripheral blood, taken from a patient treated with radiotherapy plus ipilimumab. Recombination joined TRBV28 with TRBJ2-2, with an unclear D gene assignment. The base sequence is TGTGCCAGCGGCAGGCCTACTTCGCCCTACACCGGGGAGCTGTTTTTT. Its protein reads: CASGRPTSPYTGELFF.